A single sample gave rise to the 24 T cell receptor beta chains below, sequenced in a study of blood T cell repertoires in COVID-19. TCRdb's table, derived via immunoSEQ multiplex PCR, lists solely in-frame clones and lacks some. The sample holds approximately 170,000 clones, approximately 86% seen once. The specimen was peripheral blood. Every receptor here comes from an elderly woman with COVID-19, enrolled during active disease.

The chain links TRBV7-9 to TRBJ2-3; 13 bases fit TRBD2. The CDR3 sequence is 17 residues long. Germline loops: CDR1 SEHNR, CDR2 FQNEAQ (reference sequence). V was pared by 5 bases and J by 4 bases, with 9 bases of the junction left unmatched. In DNA form, the CDR3 reads TGTGCCAGCAGCCCGGGGACTAGCGGGATCCTGGCAGATACGCAGTATTTT. It codes for CASSPGTSGILADTQYF.

This clone is a singleton in its sample. The chain joins TRBV12-3 or TRBV12-4 to TRBJ2-1, with TRBD2 as a possible D gene (6 bases). Trimming removed 4 bases at V and 8 bases at J, with 9 bases between. The CDR3 has 12 amino acids. This CDR3 reads CASSSGDYEQFF. In DNA form, the CDR3 reads TGTGCCAGCAGTTCTGGGGACTATGAGCAGTTCTTC.

The genes are TRBV18 and TRBJ2-1; TRBD2 is a possible D gene (6 bases). CDR1 and CDR2 (germline): KGHSH, LQKENI. With 3 bases removed from V and 8 bases from J, the gap between germline ends came to 14 bases. This CDR3 is built from 14 residues. CDR3 region: CASSPSAGFDEQFF. The DNA of the CDR3 is TGTGCCAGCTCACCTTCTGCGGGGTTCGATGAGCAGTTCTTC.

This chain connects TRBV18 to TRBJ2-5, with 9 nucleotides matching TRBD1. This CDR3 is built from 15 residues. CDR1 is KGHSH and CDR2 is LQKENI in the germline V gene. With V trimmed by 1 base and J by 4 bases, 4 bases remained unmatched. Here the CDR3 DNA reads TGTGCCAGCTCACCACTGGACAGGGGTGTAGAGACCCAGTACTTC. It translates to CASSPLDRGVETQYF.

The chain uses TRBV7-9 and TRBJ1-3; TRBD1 aligns across 9 bases. Losses at the gene ends were 5 bases for V and 5 bases for J; bases not matched to a gene: 10. The CDR3 consists of 16 residues. Germline V CDR1 and CDR2: SEHNR, FQNEAQ (reference sequence). The CDR3: CASSLTSGQGRNTIYF. As DNA, the CDR3 is TGTGCCAGCAGCCTGACATCGGGACAGGGTAGAAACACCATATATTTT.

The chain links TRBV10-3 to TRBJ1-1; D perhaps matches TRBD1 (5 bases). CDR1 is ENHRY, CDR2 SYGVKD, per germline. The CDR3 covers 14 residues. The V gene lost 2 bases and the J gene lost 0 bases, with 7 bases spanning the gap. CDR3 protein: CAISEAGMNTEAFF. The CDR3 nucleotides are TGTGCCATCAGTGAGGCAGGGATGAACACTGAAGCTTTCTTT.

In nucleotides, the CDR3 is TGTGCCAGCAGCTTGGACAGTAATCAGCCCCAGCATTTT. This sequence encodes CASSLDSNQPQHF. V usage is TRBV5-4 and J usage is TRBJ1-5, with unresolved D. This CDR3 region has 13 residues. CDR1 and CDR2 from the germline V gene are SGHNT and YYREEE (reference sequence). Deletions cut 0 bases from V and 4 bases from J, with 5 bases between.

The sample holds a few counts of this clone. The rearrangement uses TRBV28 and TRBJ1-2; the match to TRBD1 covers 8 bases. Trimming cost V 3 bases and J 3 bases; bases outside gene matches: 6. The CDR3 has 15 residues. CDR1 is MDHEN, CDR2 SYDVKM, per germline. The CDR3 region has the DNA TGTGCCAGCAGTTTCTTGGGACAGGTGTACTATGGCTACACCTTC. Protein sequence: CASSFLGQVYYGYTF.

The V gene is TRBV5-4, the J gene TRBJ1-2; D ambiguous. The germline V and J ends were trimmed by 4 bases and 2 bases, with 12 bases remaining between them. Per germline, CDR1 SGHNT and CDR2 YYREEE (reference sequence). CDR3 length: 14 residues. Here the CDR3 reads CASSVNAGNYGYTF. The CDR3 DNA follows: TGTGCCAGCAGCGTCAACGCCGGGAACTATGGCTACACCTTC.

This chain connects TRBV28 to TRBJ1-2, with a weak D call TRBD1 (5 bases). V was cut by 2 bases and J by 6 bases, with 7 bases left in between. Germline-derived CDR1 and CDR2 are MDHEN and SYDVKM. The CDR3 extends over 12 amino acids. The CDR3 sequence is CASSLTGDGYTF. The CDR3 nucleotides read TGTGCCAGCAGTTTAACGGGGGATGGCTACACCTTC.

The chain combines TRBV5-1 with TRBJ1-1, with D possibly TRBD1 on 5 matching bases. Germline CDR1 and CDR2: SGHRS and YFSETQ. The CDR3 sequence is 17 residues long. Trimming pared 5 bases from V and 0 bases from J, leaving 20 bases between. The CDR3 DNA follows: TGCGCCAGCAGAAAACAGGCACTCCGAGAGATGAACACTGAAGCTTTCTTT. It translates to CASRKQALREMNTEAFF.

The chain uses TRBV7-2 and TRBJ2-3; D is uncertain. The germline V gene encodes CDR1 SGHTA and CDR2 FQGNSA. V was shortened by 4 bases and J by 0 bases, with 8 bases between the two germline ends. This CDR3 region has 14 residues. CDR3 DNA sequence: TGTGCCAGCAGCTACTACACTAGCACAGATACGCAGTATTTT. Amino acids: CASSYYTSTDTQYF. The full variable domain, in which reference TRBV7-2 and TRBJ2-3 provide the parts outside the CDR3, is GAGVSQSPSNKVTEKGKDVELRCDPISGHTALYWYRQSLGQGLEFLIYFQGNSAPDKSGLPSDRFSAERTGGSVSTLTIQRTQQEDSAVYLCASSYYTSTDTQYFGPGTRLTVL.

The chain links TRBV3-1 (or the pseudogene TRBV3-2) to TRBJ1-1, with 7 bases matching TRBD1. Losses at the gene ends were 4 bases for V and 5 bases for J; bases not matched to a gene: 10. This CDR3 region has 15 residues. Looked up from germline, CDR1 is LGHDT and CDR2 is YNNKEL (reference sequence). CDR3: CASSRNPTGRTEAFF. CDR3 nucleotide sequence: TGTGCCAGCAGCCGCAACCCGACAGGGAGAACTGAAGCTTTCTTT.

V usage is TRBV4-3 and J usage is TRBJ1-4, with TRBD1 identical over 7 bases. The J segment lost 4 bases and the V segment lost 2 bases, leaving 4 bases of the junction unmatched. Germline V lookup: CDR1 LGHNA, CDR2 YSLEER. This CDR3 region has 15 residues. CDR3 amino acids: CASSQSNRGNEKLFF. DNA for the CDR3: TGCGCCAGCAGCCAATCAAACAGGGGTAATGAAAAACTGTTTTTT.

The rearrangement joins TRBV28 to TRBJ2-7, with 9 nucleotides matching TRBD2. Germline CDR1 and CDR2: MDHEN and SYDVKM. CDR3 length: 17 amino acids. J was trimmed by 2 bases and V by 5 bases; bases with no gene match: 13. This CDR3 reads CASSSLAGFRVTYEQYF. For the CDR3, the DNA is TGTGCCAGCAGTAGCCTAGCGGGATTTAGGGTGACCTACGAGCAGTACTTC.

The chain recombines TRBV4-2 with TRBJ2-5; 8 nucleotides align to TRBD2. The trim removed 3 bases at V and 5 bases at J, leaving 11 bases unmatched. The CDR3 is 16 residues long. Germline V lookup: CDR1 LGHNA, CDR2 YNFKEQ. The CDR3 is CASSQDIAGRQETQYF. The CDR3 nucleotides read TGTGCCAGCAGCCAGGATATAGCGGGGAGACAGGAGACCCAGTACTTC.

In DNA form, the CDR3 reads TGTGCCAGCAGTTTATCGACAGGGAACACTGAAGCTTTCTTT. Protein: CASSLSTGNTEAFF. The gene calls are TRBV27 and TRBJ1-1; D may be TRBD1 (6 bases). Germline lookup yields CDR1 MNHEY and CDR2 SMNVEV (reference sequence). Trimming took 0 bases from V and 1 from J, leaving 6 bases between them. The CDR3 spans 14 residues.

The chain carries TRBV6-5 and TRBJ1-1, with D possibly matching TRBD1 (5 bases). Germline V lookup: CDR1 MNHEY, CDR2 SVGAGI. V was pared by 7 bases and J by 1 base, with 10 bases between. The CDR3 is 13 amino acids. CDR3: CASNIDRNTEAFF. CDR3 coding DNA: TGTGCCAGCAATATCGACAGGAACACTGAAGCTTTCTTT.

V gene TRBV5-1 combines with J gene TRBJ2-6; no reliable D call. The V gene's germline CDR1 is SGHRS and CDR2 YFSETQ. The ends were cut back, 0 bases at V and 0 bases at J, with 4 bases in the middle. The CDR3 has 15 amino acids. This CDR3 is CASSLDLSGANVLTF. CDR3 in DNA: TGCGCCAGCAGCTTGGATCTCTCTGGGGCCAACGTCCTGACTTTC.

The chain uses TRBV3-1 (or the pseudogene TRBV3-2) and TRBJ1-1; 7 bases are shared with TRBD1. CDR3 length: 15 residues. J lost 4 bases, V lost 0 bases, and 5 bases had no gene match. Germline assignment: CDR1 LGHDT and CDR2 YNNKEL (reference sequence). The CDR3 DNA sequence: TGTGCCAGCAGCCAAGATGTGAGACAGGGCACTGAAGCTTTCTTT. Amino acids: CASSQDVRQGTEAFF.

The J gene is TRBJ2-3, the V gene TRBV7-2; TRBD2 is a possible D gene (5 bases). V lost 3 bases and J 5 bases, leaving 12 bases between the germline ends. Germline V gene data show CDR1 as SGHTA and CDR2 as FQGNSA. The CDR3 spans 14 residues. The CDR3 spells CASSLSGGVDTQYF. The DNA of the CDR3 is TGTGCCAGCAGCTTGAGCGGTGGGGTAGATACGCAGTATTTT.

This sequence joins TRBV7-6 and TRBJ2-5; 10 bases align to TRBD2. The V gene end was trimmed by 4 bases and the J gene end by 5 bases; junction bases not matched to a gene: 4. Germline loops: CDR1 SGHVS, CDR2 FNYEAQ. There are 14 residues in the CDR3. CDR3 nucleotide sequence: TGTGCCAGCAGCTCAGCGGGAGGGCTGGAGACCCAGTACTTC. Translation gives CASSSAGGLETQYF. The whole variable domain, remainder taken from reference TRBV7-6 and TRBJ2-5, is GAGVSQSPRYKVTKRGQDVALRCDPISGHVSLYWYRQALGQGPEFLTYFNYEAQQDKSGLPNDRFSAERPEGSISTLTIQRTEQRDSAMYRCASSSAGGLETQYFGPGTRLLVL.

This chain joins TRBV12-3 or TRBV12-4 and TRBJ2-1; 7 nucleotides line up with TRBD2. The V segment lost 9 bases and the J segment 9 bases; nucleotides outside the gene matches: 8. The CDR3 runs 12 residues. The CDR3 sequence is CASSTSVGEQFF. Written as DNA, the CDR3 is TGTGCCAGTTCTACTAGCGTGGGTGAGCAGTTCTTC.

The chain carries TRBV6-2 or TRBV6-3 and TRBJ1-6; 8 bases align to TRBD1. This CDR3 is built from 17 residues. In germline, CDR1 is MNHEY, CDR2 SVGEGT. V lost 0 bases, J lost 9 bases, and 10 bases stayed unmatched. The CDR3 bases are TGTGCCAGCAGTTACTCGAAGACAGGGGTAGGGGCTTCACCCCTCCACTTT. Translated, it gives CASSYSKTGVGASPLHF.